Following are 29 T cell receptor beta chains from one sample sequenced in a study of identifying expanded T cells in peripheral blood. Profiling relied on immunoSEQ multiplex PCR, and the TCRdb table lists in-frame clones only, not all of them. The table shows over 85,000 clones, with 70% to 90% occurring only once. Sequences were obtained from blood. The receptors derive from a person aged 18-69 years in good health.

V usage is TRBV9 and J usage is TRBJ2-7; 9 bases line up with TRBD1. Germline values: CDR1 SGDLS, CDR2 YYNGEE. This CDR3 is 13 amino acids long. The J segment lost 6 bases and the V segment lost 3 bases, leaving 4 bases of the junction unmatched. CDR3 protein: CASSEGGQGEQYF. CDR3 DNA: TGTGCCAGCAGCGAGGGGGGACAGGGCGAGCAGTACTTC. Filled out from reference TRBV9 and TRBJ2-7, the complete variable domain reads DSGVTQTPKHLITATGQRVTLRCSPRSGDLSVYWYQQSLDQGLQFLIQYYNGEERAKGNILERFSAQQFPDLHSELNLSSLELGDSALYFCASSEGGQGEQYFGPGTRLTVT.

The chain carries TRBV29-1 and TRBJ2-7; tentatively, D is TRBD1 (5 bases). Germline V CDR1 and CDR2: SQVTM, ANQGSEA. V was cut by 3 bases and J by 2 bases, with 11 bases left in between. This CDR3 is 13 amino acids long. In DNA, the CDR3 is TGCAGCGTTGACGGGCAGGGTCCCTACGAGCAGTACTTC. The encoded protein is CSVDGQGPYEQYF.

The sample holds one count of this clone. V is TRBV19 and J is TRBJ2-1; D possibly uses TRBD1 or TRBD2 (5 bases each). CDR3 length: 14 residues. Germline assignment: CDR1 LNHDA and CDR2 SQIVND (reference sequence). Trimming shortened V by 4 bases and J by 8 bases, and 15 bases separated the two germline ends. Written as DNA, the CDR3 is TGTGCCAGTAGTACCAAGGGACCTGGGGATGAGCAGTTCTTC. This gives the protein CASSTKGPGDEQFF.

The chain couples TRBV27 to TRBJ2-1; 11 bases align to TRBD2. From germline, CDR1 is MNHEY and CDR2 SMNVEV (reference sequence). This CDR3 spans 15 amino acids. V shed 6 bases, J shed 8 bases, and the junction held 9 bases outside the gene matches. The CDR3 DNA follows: TGTGCCAGCAGCCCGATAGCGGGAGGGCCCTATGAGCAGTTCTTC. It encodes CASSPIAGGPYEQFF.

CDR3 amino acids: CASSQHSGSRYEQFF. CDR3 coding DNA: TGTGCCAGCAGCCAGCATAGCGGGAGTCGGTATGAGCAGTTCTTC. The genes are TRBV11-2 and TRBJ2-1, with 9 bases fitting TRBD2. The length of the CDR3 is 15 residues. The J segment lost 8 bases and the V segment lost 5 bases, leaving 10 bases of the junction unmatched. CDR1 and CDR2 (germline): SGHAT, FQNNGV.

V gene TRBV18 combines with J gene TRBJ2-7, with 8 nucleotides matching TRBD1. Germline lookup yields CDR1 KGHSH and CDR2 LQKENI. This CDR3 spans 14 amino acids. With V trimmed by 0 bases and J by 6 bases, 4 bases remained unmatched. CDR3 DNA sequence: TGTGCCAGCTCACCACCGGCAGGGGGCAGCGAGCAGTACTTC. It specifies CASSPPAGGSEQYF.

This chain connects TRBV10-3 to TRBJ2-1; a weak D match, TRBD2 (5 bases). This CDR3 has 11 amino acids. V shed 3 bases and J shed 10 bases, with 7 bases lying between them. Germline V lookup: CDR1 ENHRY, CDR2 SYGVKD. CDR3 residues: CAISDGGEQFF. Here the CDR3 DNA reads TGTGCCATCAGTGATGGCGGGGAGCAGTTCTTC.

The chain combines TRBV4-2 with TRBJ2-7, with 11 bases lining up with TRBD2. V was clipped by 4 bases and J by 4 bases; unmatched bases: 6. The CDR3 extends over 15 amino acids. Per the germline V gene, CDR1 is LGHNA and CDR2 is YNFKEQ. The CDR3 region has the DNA TGTGCCAGCAGCCCAGCGACTAGCGGGGAATACGAGCAGTACTTC. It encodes CASSPATSGEYEQYF.

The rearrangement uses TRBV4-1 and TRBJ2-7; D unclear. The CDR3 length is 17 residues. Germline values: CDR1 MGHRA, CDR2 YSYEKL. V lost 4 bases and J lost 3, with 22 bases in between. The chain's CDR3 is CASSPFYTKTLSYEQYF. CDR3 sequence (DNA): TGCGCCAGCAGCCCCTTCTACACCAAAACACTAAGCTACGAGCAGTACTTC.

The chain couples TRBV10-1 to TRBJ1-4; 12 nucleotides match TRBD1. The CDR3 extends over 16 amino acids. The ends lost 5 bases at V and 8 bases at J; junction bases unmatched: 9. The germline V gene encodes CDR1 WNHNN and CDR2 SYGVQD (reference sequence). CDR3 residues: CASSPGQGAFREKLFF. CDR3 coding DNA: TGCGCCAGCAGTCCGGGACAGGGGGCGTTTCGGGAAAAACTGTTTTTT.

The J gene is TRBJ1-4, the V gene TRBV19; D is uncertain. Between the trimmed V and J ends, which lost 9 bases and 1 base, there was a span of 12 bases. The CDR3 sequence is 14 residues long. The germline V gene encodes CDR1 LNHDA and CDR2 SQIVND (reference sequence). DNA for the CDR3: TGTGCCAGCAGAAGAGGAGGAACTAATGAAAAACTGTTTTTT. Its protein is CASRRGGTNEKLFF.

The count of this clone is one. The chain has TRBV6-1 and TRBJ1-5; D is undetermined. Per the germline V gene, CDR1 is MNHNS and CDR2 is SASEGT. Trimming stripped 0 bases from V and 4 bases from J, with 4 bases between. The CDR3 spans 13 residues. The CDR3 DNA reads TGTGCCAGCAGTGAAGCTCGGAATCAGCCCCAGCATTTT. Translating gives CASSEARNQPQHF.

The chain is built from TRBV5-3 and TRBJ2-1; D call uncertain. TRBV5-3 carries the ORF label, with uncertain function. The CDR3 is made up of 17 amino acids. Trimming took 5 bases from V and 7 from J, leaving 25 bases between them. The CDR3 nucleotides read TGTGCCAGAAGTCCCCACAAGTCTAATCAGATCACAAATGAGCAGTTCTTC. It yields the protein CARSPHKSNQITNEQFF.

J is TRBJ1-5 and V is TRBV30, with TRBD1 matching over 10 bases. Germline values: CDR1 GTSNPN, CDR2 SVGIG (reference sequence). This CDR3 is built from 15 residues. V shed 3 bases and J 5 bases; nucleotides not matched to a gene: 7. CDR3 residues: CAWSDLGQGYQPQHF. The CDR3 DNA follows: TGTGCCTGGAGCGATTTGGGACAGGGGTATCAGCCCCAGCATTTT.

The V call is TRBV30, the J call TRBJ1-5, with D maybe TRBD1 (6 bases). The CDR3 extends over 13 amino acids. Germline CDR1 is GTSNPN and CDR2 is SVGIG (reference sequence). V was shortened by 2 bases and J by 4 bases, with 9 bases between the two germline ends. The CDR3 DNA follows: TGTGCCTGGAGTAGGACAGAAAATCAGCCCCAGCATTTT. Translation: CAWSRTENQPQHF.

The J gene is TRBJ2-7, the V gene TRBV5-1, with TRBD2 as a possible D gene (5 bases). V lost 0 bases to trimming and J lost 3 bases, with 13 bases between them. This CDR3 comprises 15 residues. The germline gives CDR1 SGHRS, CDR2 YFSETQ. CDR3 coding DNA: TGCGCCAGCAGCTTGGCCGGGCGGGCCTACTACGAGCAGTACTTC. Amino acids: CASSLAGRAYYEQYF.

The CDR3 DNA reads TGTGCCAGCAGCTTAATGGCGGTCCCCGGTGGGGCCAACGTCCTGACTTTC. Protein sequence: CASSLMAVPGGANVLTF. The genes are TRBV7-3 and TRBJ2-6; no clear D. Looked up from germline, CDR1 is SGHTA and CDR2 is FQGTGA. The CDR3 spans 17 residues. With 1 base removed from V and 3 bases from J, the gap between germline ends came to 13 bases.

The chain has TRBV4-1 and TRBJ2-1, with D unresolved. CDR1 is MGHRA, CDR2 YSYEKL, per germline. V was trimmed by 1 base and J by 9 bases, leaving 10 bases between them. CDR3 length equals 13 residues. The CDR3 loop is CASSQVSGSEQFF. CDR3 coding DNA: TGCGCCAGCAGCCAAGTGTCTGGGTCTGAGCAGTTCTTC.

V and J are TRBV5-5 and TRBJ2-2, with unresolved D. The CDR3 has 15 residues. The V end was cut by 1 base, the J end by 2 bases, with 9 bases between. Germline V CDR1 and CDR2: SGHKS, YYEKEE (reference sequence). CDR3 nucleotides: TGTGCCAGCAGCTTGACGCCTTATAACACCGGGGAGCTGTTTTTT. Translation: CASSLTPYNTGELFF.

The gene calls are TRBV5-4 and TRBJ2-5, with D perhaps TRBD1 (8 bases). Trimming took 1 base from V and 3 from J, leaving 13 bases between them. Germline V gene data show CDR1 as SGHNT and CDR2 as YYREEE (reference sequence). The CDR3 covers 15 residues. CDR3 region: CASSLPGGQEETQYF. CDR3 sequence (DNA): TGTGCCAGCAGCTTGCCGGGGGGACAGGAAGAGACCCAGTACTTC.

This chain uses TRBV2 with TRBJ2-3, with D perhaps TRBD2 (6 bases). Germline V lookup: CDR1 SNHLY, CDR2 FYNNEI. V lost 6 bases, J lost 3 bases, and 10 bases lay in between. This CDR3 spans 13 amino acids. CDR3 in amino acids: CASRRGGTDTQYF. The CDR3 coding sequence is TGTGCCAGCAGGCGTGGGGGGACAGATACGCAGTATTTT.

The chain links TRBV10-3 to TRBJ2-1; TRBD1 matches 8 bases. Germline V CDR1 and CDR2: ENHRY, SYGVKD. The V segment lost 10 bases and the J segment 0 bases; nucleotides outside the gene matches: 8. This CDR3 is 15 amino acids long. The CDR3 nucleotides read TGTGCCACAGGGGGCGGGTTTAACTCCTACAATGAGCAGTTCTTC. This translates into CATGGGFNSYNEQFF.

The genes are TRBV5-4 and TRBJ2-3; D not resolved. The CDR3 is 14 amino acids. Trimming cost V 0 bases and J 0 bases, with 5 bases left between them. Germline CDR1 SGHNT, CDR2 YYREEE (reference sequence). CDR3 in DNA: TGTGCCAGCAGCTTGGTAGAGAGCACAGATACGCAGTATTTT. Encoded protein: CASSLVESTDTQYF.

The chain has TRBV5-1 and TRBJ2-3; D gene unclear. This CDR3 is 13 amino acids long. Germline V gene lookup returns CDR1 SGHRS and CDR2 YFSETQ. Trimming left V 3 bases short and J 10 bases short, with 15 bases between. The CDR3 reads CASSSTDADSQYF. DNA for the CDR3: TGCGCCAGCAGCTCGACTGATGCTGACTCGCAGTATTTT.

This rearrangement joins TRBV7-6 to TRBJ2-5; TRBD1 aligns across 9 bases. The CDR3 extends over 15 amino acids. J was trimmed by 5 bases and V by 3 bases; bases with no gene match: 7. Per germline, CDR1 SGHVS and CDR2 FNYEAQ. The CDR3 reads CASSLLGGQGETQYF. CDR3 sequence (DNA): TGTGCCAGCAGCTTGTTAGGAGGACAGGGGGAGACCCAGTACTTC.

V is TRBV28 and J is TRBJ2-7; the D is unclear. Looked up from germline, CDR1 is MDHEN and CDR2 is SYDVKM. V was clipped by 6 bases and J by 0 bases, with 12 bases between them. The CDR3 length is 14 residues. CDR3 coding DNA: TGTGCCAGCAGGCTCGCGGCACACTCCTACGAGCAGTACTTC. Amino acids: CASRLAAHSYEQYF. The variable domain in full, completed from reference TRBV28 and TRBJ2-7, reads DVKVTQSSRYLVKRTGEKVFLECVQDMDHENMFWYRQDPGLGLRLIYFSYDVKMKEKGDIPEGYSVSREKKERFSLILESASTNQTSMYLCASRLAAHSYEQYFGPGTRLTVT.

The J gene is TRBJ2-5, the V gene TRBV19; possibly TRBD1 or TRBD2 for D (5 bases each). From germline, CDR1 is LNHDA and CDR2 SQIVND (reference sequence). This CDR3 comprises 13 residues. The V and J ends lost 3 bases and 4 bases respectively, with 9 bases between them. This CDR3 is CASSMLRGETQYF. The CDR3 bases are TGTGCCAGTAGTATGCTGAGGGGAGAGACCCAGTACTTC.

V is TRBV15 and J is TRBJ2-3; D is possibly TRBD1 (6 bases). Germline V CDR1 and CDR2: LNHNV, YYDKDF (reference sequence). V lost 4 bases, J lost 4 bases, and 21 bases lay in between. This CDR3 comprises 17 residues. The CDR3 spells CATSTEQQGRWADTQYF. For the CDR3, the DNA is TGTGCCACCAGCACAGAACAACAGGGTAGGTGGGCAGATACGCAGTATTTT.

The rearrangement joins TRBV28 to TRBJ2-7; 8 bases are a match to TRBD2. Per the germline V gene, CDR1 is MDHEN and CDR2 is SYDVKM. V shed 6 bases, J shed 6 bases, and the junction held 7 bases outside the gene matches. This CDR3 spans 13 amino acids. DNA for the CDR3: TGTGCCAGCAGGGAGACTAGCGATCCCGAGCAGTACTTC. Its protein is CASRETSDPEQYF.